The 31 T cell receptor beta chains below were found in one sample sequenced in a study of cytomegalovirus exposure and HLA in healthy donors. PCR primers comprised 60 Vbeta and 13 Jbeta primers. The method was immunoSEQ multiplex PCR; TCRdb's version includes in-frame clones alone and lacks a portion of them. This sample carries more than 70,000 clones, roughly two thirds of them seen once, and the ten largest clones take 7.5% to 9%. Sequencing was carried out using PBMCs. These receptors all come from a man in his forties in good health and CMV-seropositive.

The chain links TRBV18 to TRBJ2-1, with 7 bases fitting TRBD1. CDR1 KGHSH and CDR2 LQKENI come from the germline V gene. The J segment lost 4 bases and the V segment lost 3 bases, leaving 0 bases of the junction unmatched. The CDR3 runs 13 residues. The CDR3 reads CASSPGQYNEQFF. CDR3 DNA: TGTGCCAGCTCACCGGGACAGTACAATGAGCAGTTCTTC.

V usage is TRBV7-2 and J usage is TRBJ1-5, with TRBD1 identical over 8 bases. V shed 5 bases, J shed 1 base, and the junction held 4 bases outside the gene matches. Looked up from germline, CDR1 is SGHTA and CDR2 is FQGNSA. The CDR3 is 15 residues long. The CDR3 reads CASSPTGESNQPQHF. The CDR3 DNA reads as TGTGCCAGCAGCCCGACAGGGGAGAGCAATCAGCCCCAGCATTTT.

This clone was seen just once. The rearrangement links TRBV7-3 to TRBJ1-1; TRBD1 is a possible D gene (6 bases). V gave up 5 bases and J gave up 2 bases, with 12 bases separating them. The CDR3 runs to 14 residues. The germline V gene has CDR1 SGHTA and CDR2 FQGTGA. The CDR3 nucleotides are TGTGCCAGCAGCCTGACAGGTCCTAACACTGAAGCTTTCTTT. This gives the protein CASSLTGPNTEAFF.

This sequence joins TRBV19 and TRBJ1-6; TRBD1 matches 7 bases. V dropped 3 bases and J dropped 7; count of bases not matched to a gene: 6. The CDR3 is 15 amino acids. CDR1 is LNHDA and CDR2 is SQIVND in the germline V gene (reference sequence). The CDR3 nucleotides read TGTGCCAGTAGTATTATAACAGGGGAGAATTCACCCCTCCACTTT. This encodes CASSIITGENSPLHF.

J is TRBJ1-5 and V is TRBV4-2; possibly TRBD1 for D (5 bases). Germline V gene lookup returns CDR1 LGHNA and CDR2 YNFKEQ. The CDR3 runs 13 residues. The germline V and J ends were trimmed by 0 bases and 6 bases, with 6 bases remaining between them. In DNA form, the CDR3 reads TGTGCCAGCAGCCAAGATAGGGGTCAGCCCCAGCATTTT. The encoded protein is CASSQDRGQPQHF.

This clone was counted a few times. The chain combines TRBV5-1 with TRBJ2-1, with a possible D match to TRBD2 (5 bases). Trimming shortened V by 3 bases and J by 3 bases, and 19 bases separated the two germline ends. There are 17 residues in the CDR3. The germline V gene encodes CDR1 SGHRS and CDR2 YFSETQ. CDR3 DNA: TGCGCCAGCAGCTCGACGGGGTGGCAGACGAACTACAATGAGCAGTTCTTC. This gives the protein CASSSTGWQTNYNEQFF. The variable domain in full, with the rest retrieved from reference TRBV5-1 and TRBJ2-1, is KAGVTQTPRYLIKTRGQQVTLSCSPISGHRSVSWYQQTPGQGLQFLFEYFSETQRNKGNFPGRFSGRQFSNSRSEMNVSTLELGDSALYLCASSSTGWQTNYNEQFFGPGTRLTVL.

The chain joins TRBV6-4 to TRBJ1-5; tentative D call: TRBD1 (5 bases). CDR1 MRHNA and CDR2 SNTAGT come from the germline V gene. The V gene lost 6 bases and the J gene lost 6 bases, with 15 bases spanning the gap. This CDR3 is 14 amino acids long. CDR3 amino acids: CASSTNGGGQPQHF. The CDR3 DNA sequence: TGTGCCAGCAGCACCAATGGGGGAGGTCAGCCCCAGCATTTT.

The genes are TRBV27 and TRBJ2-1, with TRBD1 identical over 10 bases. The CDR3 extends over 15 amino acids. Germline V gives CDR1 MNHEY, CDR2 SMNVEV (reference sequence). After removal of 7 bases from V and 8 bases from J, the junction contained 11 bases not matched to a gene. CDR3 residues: CASTPSGTGDHEQFF. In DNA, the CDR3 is TGTGCCAGCACCCCCTCGGGGACAGGGGATCATGAGCAGTTCTTC.

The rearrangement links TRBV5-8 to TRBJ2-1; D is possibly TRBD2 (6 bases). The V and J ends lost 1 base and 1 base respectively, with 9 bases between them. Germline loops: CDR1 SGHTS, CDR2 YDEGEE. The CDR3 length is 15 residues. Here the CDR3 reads CASSLLGSSYNEQFF. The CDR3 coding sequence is TGTGCCAGCAGCTTGCTCGGGAGTTCCTACAATGAGCAGTTCTTC.

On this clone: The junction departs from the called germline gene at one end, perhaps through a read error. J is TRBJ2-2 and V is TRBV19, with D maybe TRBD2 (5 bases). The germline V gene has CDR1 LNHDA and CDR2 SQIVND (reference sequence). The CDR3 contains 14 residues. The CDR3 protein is CASSIRYQSGELLF. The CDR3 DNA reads TGTGCCAGTAGTATCCGCTACCAGTCCGGGGAGCTGCTTTTT.

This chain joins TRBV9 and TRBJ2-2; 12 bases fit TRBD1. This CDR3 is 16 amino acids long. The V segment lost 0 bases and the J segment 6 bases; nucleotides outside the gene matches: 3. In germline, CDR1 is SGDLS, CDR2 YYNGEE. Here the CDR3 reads CASSVAGQGAPGELFF. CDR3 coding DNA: TGTGCCAGCAGCGTAGCGGGACAGGGGGCCCCCGGGGAGCTGTTTTTT.

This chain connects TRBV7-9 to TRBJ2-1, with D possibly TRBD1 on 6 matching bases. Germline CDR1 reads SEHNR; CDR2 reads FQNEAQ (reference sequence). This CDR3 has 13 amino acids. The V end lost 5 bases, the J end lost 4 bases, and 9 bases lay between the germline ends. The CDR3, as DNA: TGTGCCAGCAGCCCCCAGGGGTACAATGAGCAGTTCTTC. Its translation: CASSPQGYNEQFF. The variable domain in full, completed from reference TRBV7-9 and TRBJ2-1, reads DTGVSQNPRHKITKRGQNVTFRCDPISEHNRLYWYRQTLGQGPEFLTYFQNEAQLEKSRLLSDRFSAERPKGSFSTLEIQRTEQGDSAMYLCASSPQGYNEQFFGPGTRLTVL.

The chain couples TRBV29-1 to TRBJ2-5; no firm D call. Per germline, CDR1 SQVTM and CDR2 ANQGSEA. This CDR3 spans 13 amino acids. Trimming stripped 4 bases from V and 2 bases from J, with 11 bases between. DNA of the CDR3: TGCAGCGTTGCTATTAGCATTCAAGAGACCCAGTACTTC. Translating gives CSVAISIQETQYF.

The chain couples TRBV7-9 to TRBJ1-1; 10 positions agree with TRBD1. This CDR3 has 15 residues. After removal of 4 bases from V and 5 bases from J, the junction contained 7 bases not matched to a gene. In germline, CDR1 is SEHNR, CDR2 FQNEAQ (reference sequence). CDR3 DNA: TGTGCCAGCAGCTCAACCGGGACAGGGGAGACTGAAGCTTTCTTT. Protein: CASSSTGTGETEAFF.

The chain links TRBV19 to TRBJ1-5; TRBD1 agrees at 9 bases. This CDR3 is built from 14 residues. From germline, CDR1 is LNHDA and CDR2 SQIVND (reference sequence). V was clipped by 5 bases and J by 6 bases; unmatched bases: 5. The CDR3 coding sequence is TGTGCCAGTAGTGGAGGGACAGGGAGTCAGCCCCAGCATTTT. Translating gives CASSGGTGSQPQHF.

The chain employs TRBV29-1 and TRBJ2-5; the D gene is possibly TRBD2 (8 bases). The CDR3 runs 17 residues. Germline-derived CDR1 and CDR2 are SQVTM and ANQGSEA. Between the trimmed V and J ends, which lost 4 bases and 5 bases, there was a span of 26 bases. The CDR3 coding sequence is TGCAGCGTTGCCCGGGGGGGGAGGGCAGGGGGTACGGAGACCCAGTACTTC. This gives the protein CSVARGGRAGGTETQYF.

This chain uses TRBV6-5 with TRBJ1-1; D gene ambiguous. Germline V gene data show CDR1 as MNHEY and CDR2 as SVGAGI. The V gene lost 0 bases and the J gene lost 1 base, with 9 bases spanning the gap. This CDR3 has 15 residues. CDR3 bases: TGTGCCAGCAGTTACTCGTTTGCAGGGAACACTGAAGCTTTCTTT. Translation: CASSYSFAGNTEAFF.

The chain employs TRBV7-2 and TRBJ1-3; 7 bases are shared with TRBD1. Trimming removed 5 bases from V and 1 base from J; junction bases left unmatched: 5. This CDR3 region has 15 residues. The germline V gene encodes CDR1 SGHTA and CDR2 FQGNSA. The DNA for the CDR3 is TGTGCCAGCAGCCGACAGGGCGCTTCTGGAAACACCATATATTTT. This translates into CASSRQGASGNTIYF.

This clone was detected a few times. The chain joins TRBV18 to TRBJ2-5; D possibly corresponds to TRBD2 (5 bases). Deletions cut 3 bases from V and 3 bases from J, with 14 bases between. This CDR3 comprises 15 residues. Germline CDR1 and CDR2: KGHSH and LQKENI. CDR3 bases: TGTGCCAGCTCACCGGCGGGCTTGAGTAAAGAGACCCAGTACTTC. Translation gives CASSPAGLSKETQYF.

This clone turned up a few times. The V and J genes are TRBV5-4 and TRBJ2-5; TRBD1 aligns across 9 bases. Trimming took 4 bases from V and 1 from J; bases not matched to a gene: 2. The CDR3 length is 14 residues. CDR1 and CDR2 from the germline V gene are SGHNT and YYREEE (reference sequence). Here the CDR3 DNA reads TGTGCCAGCAGCCAACAGGGGGCCCAAGAGACCCAGTACTTC. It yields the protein CASSQQGAQETQYF.

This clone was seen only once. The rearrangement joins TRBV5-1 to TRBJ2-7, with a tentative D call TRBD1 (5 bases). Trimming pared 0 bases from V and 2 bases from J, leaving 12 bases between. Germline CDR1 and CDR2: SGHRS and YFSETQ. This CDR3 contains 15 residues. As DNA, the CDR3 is TGCGCCAGCAGCTTGGCCACGGACATTACCTACGAGCAGTACTTC. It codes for CASSLATDITYEQYF.

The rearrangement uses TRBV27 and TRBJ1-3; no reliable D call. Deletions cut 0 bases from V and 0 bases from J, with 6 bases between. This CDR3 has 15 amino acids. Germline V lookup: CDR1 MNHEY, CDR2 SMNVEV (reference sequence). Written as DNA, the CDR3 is TGTGCCAGCAGTTTATCGGGCAACTCTGGAAACACCATATATTTT. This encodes CASSLSGNSGNTIYF.

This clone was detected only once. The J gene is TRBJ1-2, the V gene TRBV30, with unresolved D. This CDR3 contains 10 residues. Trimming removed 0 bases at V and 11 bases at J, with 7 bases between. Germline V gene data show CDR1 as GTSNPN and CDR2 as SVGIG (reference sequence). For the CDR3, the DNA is TGTGCCTGGAGTGTACTGGAGTACACCTTC. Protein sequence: CAWSVLEYTF.

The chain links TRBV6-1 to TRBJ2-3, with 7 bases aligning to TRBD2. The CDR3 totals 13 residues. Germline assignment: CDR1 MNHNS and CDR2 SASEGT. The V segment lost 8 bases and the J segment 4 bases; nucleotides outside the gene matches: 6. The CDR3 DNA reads TGTGCCAGCGGGCGGGAGAGCTCAGATACGCAGTATTTT. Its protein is CASGRESSDTQYF.

The CDR3 sequence is CASSLAGGNSPLHF. CDR3 DNA sequence: TGTGCCAGCAGCTTAGCAGGGGGCAATTCACCCCTCCACTTT. V usage is TRBV7-3 and J usage is TRBJ1-6, with 8 bases fitting TRBD1. The CDR3 runs to 14 residues. Germline values: CDR1 SGHTA, CDR2 FQGTGA. V shed 2 bases, J shed 7 bases, and the junction held 1 base outside the gene matches.

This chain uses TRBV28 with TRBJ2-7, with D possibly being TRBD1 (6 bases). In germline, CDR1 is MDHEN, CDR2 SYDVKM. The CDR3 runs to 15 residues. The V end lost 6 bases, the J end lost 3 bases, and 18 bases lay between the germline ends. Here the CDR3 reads CASSGLTGLDYEQYF. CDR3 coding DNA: TGTGCCAGCAGCGGATTAACAGGGTTAGACTACGAGCAGTACTTC. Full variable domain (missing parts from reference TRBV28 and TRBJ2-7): DVKVTQSSRYLVKRTGEKVFLECVQDMDHENMFWYRQDPGLGLRLIYFSYDVKMKEKGDIPEGYSVSREKKERFSLILESASTNQTSMYLCASSGLTGLDYEQYFGPGTRLTVT.

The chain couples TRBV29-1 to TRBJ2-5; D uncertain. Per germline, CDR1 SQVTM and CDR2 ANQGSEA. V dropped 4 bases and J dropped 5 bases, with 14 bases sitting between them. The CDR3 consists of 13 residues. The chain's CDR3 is CSVGAGGGETQYF. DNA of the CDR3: TGCAGCGTTGGCGCAGGTGGTGGGGAGACCCAGTACTTC.

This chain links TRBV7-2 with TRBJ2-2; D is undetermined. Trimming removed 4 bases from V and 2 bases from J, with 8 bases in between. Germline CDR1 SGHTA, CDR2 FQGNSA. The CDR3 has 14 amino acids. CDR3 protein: CASSSFLNTGELFF. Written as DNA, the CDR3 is TGTGCCAGCAGCTCCTTCCTTAACACCGGGGAGCTGTTTTTT.

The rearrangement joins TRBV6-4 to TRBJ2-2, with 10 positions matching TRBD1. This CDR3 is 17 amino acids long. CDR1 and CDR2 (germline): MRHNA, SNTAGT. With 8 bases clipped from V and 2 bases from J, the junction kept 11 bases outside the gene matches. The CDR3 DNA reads TGTGCCAGCTCCAGATTTGGGACAGGGGCCAACACCGGGGAGCTGTTTTTT. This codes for CASSRFGTGANTGELFF.

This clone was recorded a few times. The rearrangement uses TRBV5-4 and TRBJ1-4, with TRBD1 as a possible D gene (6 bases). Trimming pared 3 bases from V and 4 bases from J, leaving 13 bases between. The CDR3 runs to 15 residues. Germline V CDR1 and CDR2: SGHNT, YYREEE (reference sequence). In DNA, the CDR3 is TGTGCCAGCAGCTCAGGGGCCAGCTTTAATGAAAAACTGTTTTTT. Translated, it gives CASSSGASFNEKLFF. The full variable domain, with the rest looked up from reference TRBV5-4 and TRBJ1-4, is ETGVTQSPTHLIKTRGQQVTLRCSSQSGHNTVSWYQQALGQGPQFIFQYYREEENGRGNFPPRFSGLQFPNYSSELNVNALELDDSALYLCASSSGASFNEKLFFGSGTQLSVL.

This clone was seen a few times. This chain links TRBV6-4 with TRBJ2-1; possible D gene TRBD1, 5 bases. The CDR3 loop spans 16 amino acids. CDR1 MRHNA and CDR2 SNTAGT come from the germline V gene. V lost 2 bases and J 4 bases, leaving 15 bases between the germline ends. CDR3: CASSDPKDTPYNEQFF. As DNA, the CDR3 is TGTGCCAGCAGTGACCCCAAGGACACTCCATACAATGAGCAGTTCTTC.